The 17 T cell receptor beta chains below all came from one sample that was sequenced in a study of tumor-infiltrating lymphocytes in primary liver carcinoma. From approximately 450 ng total RNA, TCR beta cDNA was generated with a primer in the constant region. Three nested multiplex PCR rounds of slightly modified ARM-PCR generated TCR beta libraries. Researchers ran the first two PCR rounds for ten to eleven cycles each with TRBV1-TRBV30 forward primers and a C-beta reverse primer. Each CDR3 protein is one row after TCRdb ran MiXCR on the multiplex PCR reads. Among about 44,000 distinct CDR3 sequences, about 75% were seen once, and the ten largest hold 35% to 45%. Co-extracting RNA and DNA was done with roughly 18-32 mg of unsorted bulk tissue as input. Sequenced input: tumor-adjacent normal liver tissue. The receptors here all came from a woman in her twenties or thirties with primary liver carcinoma and hepatitis B virus infection.

The chain carries TRBV6-1 and TRBJ2-6, with D possibly TRBD1 on 5 matching bases. The length of the CDR3 is 16 residues. V was shortened by 3 bases and J by 18 bases, with 27 bases between the two germline ends. The germline V gene encodes CDR1 MNHNS and CDR2 SASEGT. DNA for the CDR3: TGTGCCAGCAGTGAGTTTGGGTCGTCTGGGGCCAACCTCCCGACTTTC. Encoded protein: CASSEFGSSGANLPTF.

This clonotype was seen a few times. This may be a read error, as it is one base from a much larger clone. The chain employs TRBV4-3 and TRBJ2-3; TRBD2 matches 7 bases. Per the germline V gene, CDR1 is LGHNA and CDR2 is YSLEER. This CDR3 is built from 16 residues. CDR3 sequence: CASGQGFAGARHTQYF. The CDR3 DNA sequence: TGCGCCAGCGGCCAAGGTTTTGCGGGAGCCAGGCATACGCAGTATTTT.

The gene calls are TRBV20-1 and TRBJ2-5; 10 positions match TRBD1. CDR3 length equals 14 residues. Germline trimming cut 3 bases from V and 4 bases from J; bases unmatched to any gene: 5. Germline assignment: CDR1 DFQATT and CDR2 SNEGSKA (reference sequence). CDR3 DNA: TGCAGTGCTAGGACAGGGGGCGCGCGAGAGACCCAGTACTTC. This encodes CSARTGGARETQYF.

To note about this clonotype: The junction differs from germline at one of its ends, possibly a read error. The V and J genes are TRBV12-3 or TRBV12-4 and TRBJ2-7, with 7 bases lining up with TRBD1. The CDR3 has 14 residues. The CDR3 protein is CVSSIEGALYEQYF. CDR3 nucleotide sequence: TGTGTCAGCAGTATAGAGGGGGCTCTCTACGAGCAGTACTTC.

This clonotype was seen ten or more times. CDR3 DNA: TGTGCCAGCAGCTTGCAAGAACAAGAGACCCAGTACTTC. Protein product: CASSLQEQETQYF. The chain couples TRBV13 to TRBJ2-5; D unclear. The CDR3 is made up of 13 amino acids. Germline CDR1 and CDR2: PRHDT and FYEKMQ (reference sequence). V was cut by 3 bases and J by 2 bases, with 7 bases left in between.

Notes on this clonotype: A read error is likely, as this CDR3 ends without the conserved phenylalanine or tryptophan. V and J are TRBV6-1 and TRBJ2-5; D may correspond to TRBD1 or TRBD2 (5 bases each). The CDR3 contains 12 residues. Germline CDR1 MNHNS, CDR2 SASEGT. The CDR3 DNA reads as TGTGCCCGCAGTGAAAGAGGGGTGACCCAGTACCTC. It is translated as CARSERGVTQYL.

At least ten counts were recorded for this clonotype. The chain uses TRBV7-9 and TRBJ2-7; perhaps D is TRBD1 or TRBD2 (6 bases each). Trimming pared 4 bases from V and 3 bases from J, leaving 16 bases between. CDR3 length: 15 amino acids. Germline V gene sequence: CDR1 SEHNR, CDR2 FQNEAQ (reference sequence). DNA of the CDR3: TGTGCCAGCAGCTCCCTTGAGGGGGGCGACTACGAGCAGTACTTC. It encodes CASSSLEGGDYEQYF. The complete variable domain, with remaining parts taken from reference TRBV7-9 and TRBJ2-7, reads DTGVSQNPRHKITKRGQNVTFRCDPISEHNRLYWYRQTLGQGPEFLTYFQNEAQLEKSRLLSDRFSAERPKGSFSTLEIQRTEQGDSAMYLCASSSLEGGDYEQYFGPGTRLTVT.

As for this clonotype: The germline gene is not matched at one end of the junction; a read error may be the cause. The chain carries TRBV11-1 and TRBJ2-2; D may be TRBD2 (5 bases). Germline CDR1 SGHAT, CDR2 FQDESV (reference sequence). The CDR3 contains 16 residues. Written as DNA, the CDR3 is TGTGCCAGCAACTTAGAGGGTGGTACGAACACCGGGGAGCTGTTTTTT. Translated: CASNLEGGTNTGELFF.

Concerning this clonotype: This CDR3 fails to terminate in the conserved phenylalanine or tryptophan, so it likely reflects a read error. It is unclear where the CDR3 begins or ends on the DNA, so no DNA is shown, and the CDR3 is as TCRdb lists it. This rearrangement joins TRBV4-3 to TRBJ2-7. The CDR3 contains 16 residues when both ends are counted. The germline V gene has CDR1 LGHNA and CDR2 YSLEER. The CDR3 region is CASSQGVSRYSYEQYC.

Regarding this clonotype: This may be a read error, as it is one base from a much larger clone. Since the CDR3 does not end with the conserved phenylalanine or tryptophan, this likely comes from a read error. V gene TRBV28 combines with J gene TRBJ2-5; D perhaps matches TRBD2 (5 bases). Trimming took 5 bases from V and 1 from J, leaving 11 bases between them. The CDR3 sequence is 14 residues long. Germline CDR1 MDHEN, CDR2 SYDVKM. Written as DNA, the CDR3 is TGTGCCAGCAGTCCCCCGGGGATCCAAGAGACCCAGTACTTA. It codes for CASSPPGIQETQYL.

About this clonotype itself: The junction departs from the called germline gene at one end, perhaps through a read error. V and J are TRBV11-2 and TRBJ1-2; tentative D call: TRBD1 (6 bases). The CDR3 is 13 amino acids. Looked up from germline, CDR1 is SGHAT and CDR2 is FQNNGV. CDR3 loop: CASSIGQSYGYAF. Written as DNA, the CDR3 is TGTGCAAGCAGCATTGGACAGTCTTATGGCTACGCCTTC.

The chain recombines TRBV4-1 with TRBJ2-3; 9 bases match TRBD1. The CDR3 spans 16 residues. The V gene's germline CDR1 is MGHRA and CDR2 YSYEKL. Losses at the gene ends were 5 bases for V and 3 bases for J; bases not matched to a gene: 9. In nucleotides, the CDR3 is TGCGCCAGCAGCACCGGGACAGGGTGGGGGACAGATACGCAGTATTTT. It encodes CASSTGTGWGTDTQYF.

Worth noting for this clonotype: At one end, the junction sequence differs from germline, possibly due to a read error. V is TRBV5-1 and J is TRBJ2-5, with D possibly TRBD1 on 6 matching bases. Germline V gene data show CDR1 as SGHRS and CDR2 as YFSETQ. This CDR3 has 15 amino acids. The CDR3 DNA is TGCGCCGGCAGCTTACAGGGTAGGAGGCAAGAGACCCAGTACTTC. It codes for CAGSLQGRRQETQYF.

With regard to this clonotype: One end of the junction fails to match germline, which may point to a read error. This chain connects TRBV4-2 to TRBJ2-7, with D perhaps matching TRBD2 (6 bases). This CDR3 has 17 amino acids. CDR1 is LGHNA and CDR2 is YNFKEQ in the germline V gene. The CDR3 nucleotides read TGTGCCAACAGCCAAGGTTCTAGCGAATATTACTCCTACGAGCGGTACTTT. Amino acid sequence: CANSQGSSEYYSYERYF.

The rearrangement uses TRBV6-5 and TRBJ2-1; 7 bases fit TRBD1. CDR3 size: 18 residues. CDR1 is MNHEY, CDR2 SVGAGI, per germline. J gave up 1 base and V 10 bases, and 19 bases lay outside the gene matches. CDR3 sequence reads: CANDLGQAVAASYNEQFF. The DNA of the CDR3 is TGTGCCAACGACCTTGGACAGGCAGTTGCCGCATCCTACAATGAGCAGTTCTTC.

This clonotype was observed once. One junction end does not reproduce the germline sequence, and a read error may be involved. This chain joins TRBV4-2 and TRBJ2-7; no clear D. Germline lookup yields CDR1 LGHNA and CDR2 YNFKEQ. This CDR3 contains 12 residues. The CDR3 sequence is CASGQDWNEQYF. For the CDR3, the DNA is TGTGCCAGCGGCCAAGATTGGAACGAACAGTACTTC.

This clonotype was detected only once. The final CDR3 position lacks the conserved phenylalanine or tryptophan, pointing to a likely read error. V usage is TRBV6-5 and J usage is TRBJ1-4; perhaps TRBD1 as D (5 bases). This CDR3 has 14 amino acids. Trimming stripped 6 bases from V and 7 bases from J, with 15 bases between. The germline CDR1 and CDR2 sequences are MNHEY and SVGAGI. CDR3 sequence: CASRGQVDSEKLFL. The CDR3, as DNA: TGTGCCAGCAGGGGTCAGGTCGACAGTGAAAAACTGTTTCTT.